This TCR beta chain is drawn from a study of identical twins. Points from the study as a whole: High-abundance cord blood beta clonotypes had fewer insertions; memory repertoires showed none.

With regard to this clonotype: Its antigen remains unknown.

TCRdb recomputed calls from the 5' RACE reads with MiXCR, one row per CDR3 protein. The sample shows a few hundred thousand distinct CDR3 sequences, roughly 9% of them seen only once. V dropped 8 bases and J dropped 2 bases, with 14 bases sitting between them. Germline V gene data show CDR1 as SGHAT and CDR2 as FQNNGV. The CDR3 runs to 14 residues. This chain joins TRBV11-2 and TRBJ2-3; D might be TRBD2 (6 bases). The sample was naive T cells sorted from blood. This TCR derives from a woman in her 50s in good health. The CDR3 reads CASSQADYTDTQYF. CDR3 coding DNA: TGTGCCAGCTCACAAGCGGACTACACAGATACGCAGTATTTT.